Following are 13 T cell receptor beta chains from one sample sequenced in a study of CD4 T cells in relation to SARS-CoV-2 and coronaviruses. Unexposed donor CD4+ T cells date from about 2010-2018, before the COVID-19 pandemic. Isolation of CD4+ T cells took place after roughly nine days in culture. Using immunoSEQ multiplex PCR, the repertoire was profiled, and TCRdb retains in-frame clones only, with some absent. The data show about 12,000 clones, less than 70% seen once. The antigens for these receptors are not known. The sample consisted of CD4+ T cells from PBMCs, cultured in vitro. Source of these receptors: a human donor in good health.

V and J are TRBV5-8 and TRBJ1-4; D gene unclear. V was trimmed by 3 bases and J by 7 bases, leaving 7 bases between them. Germline lookup yields CDR1 SGHTS and CDR2 YDEGEE. This CDR3 has 12 amino acids. CDR3 sequence: CASSSYREKLFF. In nucleotides, the CDR3 is TGTGCCAGCAGCTCATACCGTGAAAAACTGTTTTTT.

The CDR3, as DNA: TGCGCCAGCAGCCAGATAGGACGCCTCGTGTCCGGGGCCAACGTCCTGACTTTC. It yields the protein CASSQIGRLVSGANVLTF. The chain employs TRBV4-1 and TRBJ2-6, with D uncertain. The CDR3 spans 18 residues. Germline V gene sequence: CDR1 MGHRA, CDR2 YSYEKL. V was shortened by 3 bases and J by 4 bases, with 19 bases between the two germline ends.

The gene calls are TRBV10-3 and TRBJ1-1; 10 bases are shared with TRBD1. The germline V gene encodes CDR1 ENHRY and CDR2 SYGVKD. The CDR3 contains 14 residues. J lost 7 bases, V lost 6 bases, and 8 bases had no gene match. CDR3 region: CAIRYGTGAGEAFF. Here the CDR3 DNA reads TGTGCCATCAGGTACGGGACAGGGGCCGGTGAAGCTTTCTTT.

This rearrangement joins TRBV30 to TRBJ2-3; 8 bases fit TRBD1. The length of the CDR3 is 15 residues. CDR1 and CDR2 from the germline V gene are GTSNPN and SVGIG (reference sequence). The junction had 4 bases not matched to a gene; V was cut back by 2 bases and J by 0 bases. The chain's CDR3 is CAWSQGAWSTDTQYF. In DNA form, the CDR3 reads TGTGCCTGGAGTCAGGGGGCTTGGAGCACAGATACGCAGTATTTT.

In its sample, this clone was seen once. V usage is TRBV24-1 and J usage is TRBJ2-7; weak D call: TRBD2 (7 bases). The V end was cut by 12 bases, the J end by 2 bases, with 13 bases between. The CDR3 is 12 amino acids. CDR1 and CDR2 from the germline V gene are KGHDR and SFDVKD. CDR3: CALQRDTYEQYF. DNA of the CDR3: TGTGCCCTACAGCGGGACACCTACGAGCAGTACTTC.

Worth noting for this clone: At one end, the junction sequence differs from germline, possibly due to a read error. The chain combines TRBV2 with TRBJ1-1; TRBD1 agrees at 7 bases. In germline, CDR1 is SNHLY, CDR2 FYNNEI. The CDR3 contains 14 residues. The CDR3 nucleotides are TGTGCTAGCAAGGCAGGGGGTTGGGGTACTGAAGCTTTCTTT. This sequence encodes CASKAGGWGTEAFF.

The gene calls are TRBV11-2 and TRBJ2-1; TRBD2 agrees at 7 bases. CDR3 length: 16 amino acids. Unmatched junction bases numbered 8, after V lost 5 bases and J lost 1 base. Germline V lookup: CDR1 SGHAT, CDR2 FQNNGV. The CDR3: CASSVRLADSYNEQFF. CDR3 nucleotide sequence: TGTGCCAGCAGCGTGAGACTAGCCGATTCCTACAATGAGCAGTTCTTC. The complete variable domain, with remaining parts taken from reference TRBV11-2 and TRBJ2-1, reads EAGVAQSPRYKIIEKRQSVAFWCNPISGHATLYWYQQILGQGPKLLIQFQNNGVVDDSQLPKDRFSAERLKGVDSTLKIQPAKLEDSAVYLCASSVRLADSYNEQFFGPGTRLTVL.

The DNA of the CDR3 is TGCAGCGTTGCTGACAGACCGGGGGCTTTCTTT. Residues: CSVADRPGAFF. V is TRBV29-1 and J is TRBJ1-1; D perhaps matches TRBD1 (5 bases). The CDR3 has 11 amino acids. V lost 4 bases and J lost 11, with 14 bases in between. CDR1 SQVTM and CDR2 ANQGSEA come from the germline V gene.

J is TRBJ2-5 and V is TRBV9; D gene unclear. Germline V gene sequence: CDR1 SGDLS, CDR2 YYNGEE. This CDR3 is 16 amino acids long. Deletions cut 0 bases from V and 2 bases from J, with 14 bases between. The CDR3 loop reads CASSVGPRVGQETQYF. The DNA of the CDR3 is TGTGCCAGCAGCGTAGGACCACGGGTGGGACAAGAGACCCAGTACTTC. Full variable domain (missing parts from reference TRBV9 and TRBJ2-5): DSGVTQTPKHLITATGQRVTLRCSPRSGDLSVYWYQQSLDQGLQFLIQYYNGEERAKGNILERFSAQQFPDLHSELNLSSLELGDSALYFCASSVGPRVGQETQYFGPGTRLLVL.

The chain joins TRBV10-2 to TRBJ2-2, with D perhaps matching TRBD2 (6 bases). Germline V gene lookup returns CDR1 WSHSY and CDR2 SAAADI. The V gene lost 2 bases and the J gene lost 3 bases, with 16 bases spanning the gap. CDR3 length: 17 residues. The CDR3 DNA sequence: TGCGCCAGCAGTGAGGCCCCGTCCCGGAGGGACACCGGGGAGCTGTTTTTT. Translation: CASSEAPSRRDTGELFF.

The DNA for the CDR3 is TGTGCCAGTAGTATATGGGACCCAATTTACAATGAGCAGTTCTTC. It yields the protein CASSIWDPIYNEQFF. This sequence joins TRBV19 and TRBJ2-1; D may correspond to TRBD1 or TRBD2 (5 bases each). There are 15 residues in the CDR3. From germline, CDR1 is LNHDA and CDR2 SQIVND (reference sequence). V was pared by 2 bases and J by 4 bases, with 12 bases between.

The V and J genes are TRBV7-9 and TRBJ2-5; 7 nucleotides agree with TRBD2. Germline CDR1 SEHNR, CDR2 FQNEAQ (reference sequence). J lost 0 bases, V lost 0 bases, and 1 base had no gene match. This CDR3 has 15 amino acids. The CDR3 sequence is CASSLAGGYQETQYF. CDR3 coding DNA: TGTGCCAGCAGCTTAGCGGGAGGGTACCAAGAGACCCAGTACTTC. Full variable domain (missing parts from reference TRBV7-9 and TRBJ2-5): DTGVSQNPRHKITKRGQNVTFRCDPISEHNRLYWYRQTLGQGPEFLTYFQNEAQLEKSRLLSDRFSAERPKGSFSTLEIQRTEQGDSAMYLCASSLAGGYQETQYFGPGTRLLVL.

This clone was seen only a few times. CDR3 sequence (DNA): TGCGCCAGCAGCTTGGGTTGGGGCAGCGGAGACTATGGCTACACCTTC. It yields the protein CASSLGWGSGDYGYTF. The chain is built from TRBV5-1 and TRBJ1-2, with TRBD1 as a possible D gene (5 bases). The V and J ends lost 0 bases and 3 bases respectively, with 15 bases between them. Germline V gene lookup returns CDR1 SGHRS and CDR2 YFSETQ. The CDR3 is 16 residues long.